The 26 T cell receptor beta chains below come from one sample, sequenced in a study of T and B cells in COVID-19 patients. Blood genomic DNA input for TRB amplification was roughly 230-550 ng. BIOMED2 TRB-A/B primer pools were used in multiplex TRB PCR. In TCRdb, the multiplex PCR reads were re-called with MiXCR into one record per CDR3 protein. The sample consists of tens of thousands of distinct CDR3 sequences, roughly 33% of them appearing once. Sequenced: blood. The origin of the receptors is a human donor who had recovered from COVID-19.

This clonotype appeared a few times. This rearrangement joins TRBV18 to TRBJ1-2, with 7 bases that match TRBD1. The CDR3 loop spans 14 amino acids. With V trimmed by 2 bases and J by 7 bases, 7 bases remained unmatched. Germline CDR1 reads KGHSH; CDR2 reads LQKENI. CDR3 sequence reads: CASSPITGVSGYTF. The DNA of the CDR3 is TGTGCCAGCTCACCAATAACAGGGGTCTCTGGCTACACCTTC.

V is TRBV11-1 and J is TRBJ2-7, with TRBD1 identical over 9 bases. The CDR3 sequence is 13 residues long. Germline assignment: CDR1 SGHAT and CDR2 FQDESV (reference sequence). V was clipped by 6 bases and J by 3 bases; unmatched bases: 3. This CDR3 is CASRPTGGYEQYF. The CDR3, as DNA: TGTGCCAGCAGACCGACAGGGGGCTACGAGCAGTACTTC.

This clonotype was counted a few times. The V and J genes are TRBV6-5 and TRBJ1-5; no firm D call. The CDR3 covers 13 residues. Germline V gene sequence: CDR1 MNHEY, CDR2 SVGAGI. The germline V and J ends were trimmed by 5 bases and 4 bases, with 9 bases remaining between them. In nucleotides, the CDR3 is TGTGCCAGCAGTCCCGGGAGAAATCAGCCCCAGCATTTT. It translates to CASSPGRNQPQHF.

This clonotype was detected many times. CDR3 DNA: TGTGCCAGTAGTTCGCAGGTTGGAAACACCATATATTTT. Translating it yields CASSSQVGNTIYF. The chain joins TRBV19 to TRBJ1-3; D unclear. This CDR3 comprises 13 residues. Looked up from germline, CDR1 is LNHDA and CDR2 is SQIVND (reference sequence). V was clipped by 5 bases and J by 3 bases, with 8 bases between them.

The CDR3 DNA reads TGTGCCAGCAGCGCGCTGGGACAGGGACTAAATTCACCCCTCCACTTT. Protein sequence: CASSALGQGLNSPLHF. The V call is TRBV5-4, the J call TRBJ1-6; TRBD1 matches 9 bases. Trimming at V came to 4 bases and at J to 7 bases, leaving 9 bases not matched to a gene. Germline CDR1 is SGHNT and CDR2 is YYREEE (reference sequence). The CDR3 runs to 16 residues.

The V gene is TRBV5-3, the J gene TRBJ2-7, with D possibly TRBD2 on 7 matching bases. TRBV5-3 counts as an open reading frame of uncertain function. The V end lost 8 bases, the J end lost 2 bases, and 17 bases lay between the germline ends. The CDR3 sequence is 14 residues long. The CDR3, as DNA: TGTGCCAGCAGAGGGGGGGGGCGCGCCTACGAGCAGTACTTC. Amino acids: CASRGGGRAYEQYF.

By share, this clonotype ranks as medium-sized. The J gene is TRBJ2-1, the V gene TRBV27; unclear D gene. V lost 2 bases and J 3 bases, leaving 8 bases between the germline ends. This CDR3 is 14 amino acids long. Germline V gene data show CDR1 as MNHEY and CDR2 as SMNVEV (reference sequence). The CDR3 nucleotides read TGTGCCAGCAGTTTAGCCCACAACTACAATGAGCAGTTCTTC. It encodes CASSLAHNYNEQFF.

This CDR3 is CASSPPPTTGNTEQYF. DNA of the CDR3: TGTGCCAGCAGTCCCCCCCCCACGACAGGGAACACCGAGCAGTACTTC. The chain recombines TRBV27 with TRBJ2-7, with 7 bases aligning to TRBD1. This CDR3 contains 16 residues. V gave up 5 bases and J gave up 6 bases; unmatched junction bases: 16. The germline V gene has CDR1 MNHEY and CDR2 SMNVEV (reference sequence).

Concerning this clonotype itself: At one boundary the junction diverges from the germline segment, which might be a read error. DNA for the CDR3: TGCGCCAGCAGCCAAGATCGGGGACAGATGAACACCGGGGAGCTGTTTTTT. As protein: CASSQDRGQMNTGELFF. V is TRBV4-2 and J is TRBJ2-2; 7 bases are shared with TRBD1. The length of the CDR3 is 17 residues. The germline V gene encodes CDR1 LGHNA and CDR2 YNFKEQ.

At least ten counts were recorded for this clonotype. J is TRBJ1-2 and V is TRBV11-1, with TRBD1 identical over 10 bases. Germline-derived CDR1 and CDR2 are SGHAT and FQDESV (reference sequence). After removal of 5 bases from V and 4 bases from J, the junction contained 7 bases not matched to a gene. The CDR3 totals 15 residues. The CDR3 reads CASSDRGRGGYGYTF. As DNA, the CDR3 is TGTGCCAGCAGCGACAGGGGGCGGGGAGGCTATGGCTACACCTTC. Supplemented by reference TRBV11-1 and TRBJ1-2, the full variable domain reads EAEVAQSPRYKITEKSQAVAFWCDPISGHATLYWYRQILGQGPELLVQFQDESVVDDSQLPKDRFSAERLKGVDSTLKIQPAELGDSAMYLCASSDRGRGGYGYTFGSGTRLTVV.

The gene calls are TRBV15 and TRBJ2-7; a weak D match, TRBD2 (5 bases). Germline V lookup: CDR1 LNHNV, CDR2 YYDKDF (reference sequence). Trimming cost V 3 bases and J 2 bases, with 11 bases left between them. This CDR3 is 14 amino acids long. CDR3 DNA: TGTGCCACCAGCAGCTTGGACTTGACCTACGAGCAGTACTTC. Its protein product is CATSSLDLTYEQYF.

The chain joins TRBV7-9 to TRBJ2-1; weak D call: TRBD2 (6 bases). V was clipped by 5 bases and J by 8 bases, with 10 bases between them. The germline CDR1 and CDR2 sequences are SEHNR and FQNEAQ (reference sequence). The CDR3 runs 12 residues. This CDR3 is CASSGGADEQFF. The CDR3 DNA reads as TGTGCCAGCAGCGGAGGGGCAGATGAGCAGTTCTTC.

The V gene is TRBV4-2, the J gene TRBJ2-7; weak D call: TRBD2 (5 bases). The CDR3 is made up of 12 amino acids. Trimming removed 5 bases at V and 5 bases at J, with 10 bases between. The germline CDR1 and CDR2 sequences are LGHNA and YNFKEQ. The CDR3 sequence is CASSSTRDEQYF. CDR3 sequence (DNA): TGTGCCAGCAGCTCGACGAGGGACGAGCAGTACTTC.

This clonotype was found many times. The genes are TRBV19 and TRBJ2-7; weak D call: TRBD1 (5 bases). The CDR3 is made up of 13 amino acids. V was pared by 5 bases and J by 0 bases, with 8 bases between. Germline lookup yields CDR1 LNHDA and CDR2 SQIVND (reference sequence). The CDR3 DNA reads TGTGCCAGTAGTCCGACAGTCTCCTACGAGCAGTACTTC. Translating gives CASSPTVSYEQYF.

The chain combines TRBV4-3 with TRBJ1-6; D remains unclear. V lost 0 bases and J 5 bases, leaving 8 bases between the germline ends. The CDR3 contains 15 residues. CDR1 and CDR2 (germline): LGHNA, YSLEER. CDR3 amino acids: CASSQDGGDNSPLHF. The CDR3 region has the DNA TGCGCCAGCAGCCAAGACGGTGGGGATAATTCACCCCTCCACTTT.

The sample holds a few counts of this clonotype. V is TRBV20-1 and J is TRBJ1-2, with D uncertain. Germline loops: CDR1 DFQATT, CDR2 SNEGSKA (reference sequence). Trimming took 4 bases from V and 1 from J, leaving 4 bases between them. The CDR3 is made up of 11 amino acids. CDR3 region: CSAILNYGYTF. Written as DNA, the CDR3 is TGCAGTGCTATCCTTAACTATGGCTACACCTTC.

V and J are TRBV4-3 and TRBJ2-7; D not certain. V was pared by 0 bases and J by 2 bases, with 17 bases between. The CDR3 loop spans 17 amino acids. Germline values: CDR1 LGHNA, CDR2 YSLEER. The CDR3 here is CASSQDRSRLTTYEQYF. The CDR3 DNA follows: TGCGCCAGCAGCCAAGATAGGTCCCGGCTAACGACCTACGAGCAGTACTTC.

This chain links TRBV6-2 or TRBV6-3 with TRBJ2-5, with 12 nucleotides matching TRBD2. The CDR3 extends over 16 amino acids. V trimming: 5 bases; J trimming: 1 base; junction bases outside the gene matches: 5. Germline V lookup: CDR1 MNHEY, CDR2 SVGEGT. The DNA of the CDR3 is TGTGCCAGCAGTCATGGACTAGCGGGGACCCAAGAGACCCAGTACTTC. This translates into CASSHGLAGTQETQYF.

The table lists this clonotype with a few counts. This rearrangement joins TRBV6-5 to TRBJ2-5; the D gene could be TRBD1 or TRBD2 (5 bases each). The germline V and J ends were trimmed by 0 bases and 2 bases, with 7 bases remaining between them. There are 14 residues in the CDR3. Looked up from germline, CDR1 is MNHEY and CDR2 is SVGAGI. CDR3 protein: CASSYSRGQETQYF. The CDR3 DNA reads as TGTGCCAGCAGTTACTCGAGGGGACAAGAGACCCAGTACTTC.

This clonotype was found a few times. The chain has TRBV10-3 and TRBJ1-1, with TRBD1 as a possible D gene (6 bases). The CDR3 extends over 15 amino acids. The germline gives CDR1 ENHRY, CDR2 SYGVKD. The V gene lost 2 bases and the J gene lost 1 base, with 11 bases spanning the gap. CDR3 nucleotide sequence: TGTGCCATCAGTGAGGGGACAATGACGAACACTGAAGCTTTCTTT. It codes for CAISEGTMTNTEAFF.

This chain connects TRBV7-6 to TRBJ1-5, with D uncertain. CDR3 length: 16 amino acids. Trimming cost V 1 base and J 2 bases, with 12 bases left between them. From germline, CDR1 is SGHVS and CDR2 FNYEAQ. CDR3 nucleotides: TGTGCCAGCAGCTTAGTTTCTAGGCGCGGCAATCAGCCCCAGCATTTT. Amino acid sequence: CASSLVSRRGNQPQHF.

The J gene is TRBJ1-2, the V gene TRBV6-1, with D possibly matching TRBD1 (6 bases). V was shortened by 4 bases and J by 5 bases, with 8 bases between the two germline ends. This CDR3 contains 12 residues. The germline V gene has CDR1 MNHNS and CDR2 SASEGT. CDR3 DNA sequence: TGTGCCAGCAGTGGGACAGCTTATGGCTACACCTTC. This encodes CASSGTAYGYTF.

This chain joins TRBV6-2 or TRBV6-3 and TRBJ2-2; weak D call: TRBD2 (5 bases). This CDR3 comprises 14 residues. Germline CDR1 is MNHEY and CDR2 is SVGEGT. Trimming removed 4 bases from V and 5 bases from J, with 11 bases in between. The CDR3 coding sequence is TGTGCCAGCAGTTGGACTCTTCTGACCGGGGAGCTGTTTTTT. It translates to CASSWTLLTGELFF.

This clonotype was seen many times. This chain connects TRBV19 to TRBJ2-3; 7 nucleotides agree with TRBD2. V gave up 2 bases and J gave up 5 bases; unmatched junction bases: 7. Germline CDR1 is LNHDA and CDR2 is SQIVND (reference sequence). This CDR3 is 15 amino acids long. CDR3 nucleotide sequence: TGTGCCAGTAGTATAAAGCGGGGCGGACAAGATACGCAGTATTTT. Its translation: CASSIKRGGQDTQYF.

CDR3 sequence (DNA): TGTGCCAGTAGTGACCCGCGAGGGACAGGGTATTCACCCCTCCACTTT. This translates into CASSDPRGTGYSPLHF. The chain couples TRBV19 to TRBJ1-6, with 9 bases lining up with TRBD1. V lost 5 bases to trimming and J lost 8 bases; unmatched junction nucleotides: 10. Per the germline V gene, CDR1 is LNHDA and CDR2 is SQIVND (reference sequence). CDR3 length equals 16 residues.

This clonotype occurred a few times. The V gene is TRBV6-5, the J gene TRBJ2-4; a weak D match, TRBD1 (6 bases). The CDR3 contains 15 residues. Between the trimmed V and J ends, which lost 5 bases and 4 bases, there was a span of 15 bases. Germline-derived CDR1 and CDR2 are MNHEY and SVGAGI. CDR3 sequence (DNA): TGTGCCAGCAGTCCCCGTCCGGGACAAAAAAACATTCAGTACTTC. It translates to CASSPRPGQKNIQYF.